The clone carrying this T cell receptor beta chain was observed a handful of times. Its antigen is unidentified. The CDR3 runs 15 residues. Germline CDR1 and CDR2: MRHNA and SNTAGT. V gave up 0 bases and J gave up 5 bases; unmatched junction bases: 4. This PCR relied on a set of 60 Vbeta primers and 13 Jbeta primers. Some clones are missing from TCRdb's copy, which holds only in-frame ones; the method was immunoSEQ multiplex PCR. This table holds some 120,000 clones, roughly three quarters found once. The source of the sample is a study of cytomegalovirus exposure and HLA in healthy donors. Findings and caveats of the study: In a later analysis, TCR beta V- and J-gene trimming showed a link to a missense DCLRE1C variant.

Sequenced material: PBMCs. The source of this sequence is a man under 40 in good health and CMV-seropositive. The gene calls are TRBV6-4 and TRBJ2-1, with 7 bases fitting TRBD2. This CDR3 is CASSDSGGGDNEQFF. Written as DNA, the CDR3 is TGTGCCAGCAGTGACTCTGGCGGGGGAGACAATGAGCAGTTCTTC.